This record concerns one TCR beta chain sequence. These data are taken from a study of T-cell reconstitution after alpha-beta-depleted transplantation in children. Construction of the TCRbeta library involved unique molecular identifiers. TCRdb reprocessed the PCR reads with MiXCR, giving one entry per CDR3 protein. Among around 360,000 distinct CDR3 sequences listed, 10% were seen once. CDR1 is DFQATT, CDR2 SNEGSKA, per germline (reference sequence). The CDR3 sequence is 19 residues long. V shed 2 bases and J 2 bases; nucleotides not matched to a gene: 17. V and J are TRBV20-1 and TRBJ2-3, with 9 bases lining up with TRBD2. Material: PBMCs from the stem cell graft donor, obtained from the stem cell graft. The origin of this receptor is a human donor who donated a stem cell graft to a child with acute lymphoblastic leukemia. CDR3 DNA: TGCAGTGCTAGACGGACTAGCGAGAATTTGGGCCGATACACAGATACGCAGTATTTT. Translated, it gives CSARRTSENLGRYTDTQYF.